Following are 10 T cell receptor beta chains from one sample sequenced in a study of OX40 agonist ivuxolimab in advanced cancers. The method was immunoSEQ multiplex PCR; TCRdb's version includes in-frame clones alone and lacks a portion of them. Among 70,000 or so clones listed, nearly 85% were seen once. The specimen comprised CD4+ or CD8+ T cells sorted from blood, sampled in a trial of the OX40 agonist ivuxolimab. The source is an adult with an advanced solid tumor such as melanoma, head and neck, liver or kidney cancer.

In its sample, this clone was seen once. The chain employs TRBV27 and TRBJ2-7; D might be TRBD1 (6 bases). Germline CDR1 reads MNHEY; CDR2 reads SMNVEV (reference sequence). The CDR3 is made up of 12 amino acids. V dropped 3 bases and J dropped 5 bases, with 8 bases sitting between them. The CDR3 DNA follows: TGTGCCAGCAGTTTGGGGGCCAACGAGCAGTACTTC. Translation: CASSLGANEQYF.

This chain uses TRBV4-2 with TRBJ2-7; the D gene could be TRBD1 or TRBD2 (5 bases each). V was pared by 3 bases and J by 7 bases, with 16 bases between. The CDR3 is 14 amino acids. Germline loops: CDR1 LGHNA, CDR2 YNFKEQ. The CDR3 region is CASSQYAGAGEQYF. In DNA, the CDR3 is TGTGCCAGCAGCCAGTACGCCGGGGCCGGGGAGCAGTACTTC.

A few counts support this clone. The chain uses TRBV27 and TRBJ2-3; 9 positions match TRBD2. CDR1 MNHEY and CDR2 SMNVEV come from the germline V gene (reference sequence). The CDR3 runs 17 residues. V was pared by 5 bases and J by 6 bases, with 15 bases of the junction left unmatched. The CDR3 protein is CASSPGGGRASLDTQYF. In DNA form, the CDR3 reads TGTGCCAGCAGTCCCGGGGGCGGGAGGGCCTCGTTGGATACGCAGTATTTT.

The V and J genes are TRBV5-4 and TRBJ2-2; D not certain. The CDR3 is made up of 13 amino acids. CDR1 SGHNT and CDR2 YYREEE come from the germline V gene (reference sequence). Between the trimmed V and J ends, which lost 4 bases and 0 bases, there was a span of 4 bases. The CDR3 region has the DNA TGTGCCAGCAGCCCGGCGAACACCGGGGAGCTGTTTTTT. Translated: CASSPANTGELFF.

The V gene is TRBV7-2, the J gene TRBJ2-7, with 9 positions matching TRBD1. CDR3 size: 14 residues. CDR1 is SGHTA, CDR2 FQGNSA, per germline. The junction had 3 bases not matched to a gene; V was cut back by 4 bases and J by 2 bases. CDR3 sequence (DNA): TGTGCCAGCAGCTCGGGACAGGGCACCTACGAGCAGTACTTC. It translates to CASSSGQGTYEQYF.

This chain links TRBV28 with TRBJ2-7; 9 bases are a match to TRBD1. The V and J ends lost 2 bases and 1 base, in that order; junction bases with no gene match: 0. CDR3 length: 14 residues. Germline V gene data show CDR1 as MDHEN and CDR2 as SYDVKM. CDR3 in amino acids: CASSLGTGSYEQYF. CDR3 sequence (DNA): TGTGCCAGCAGTTTAGGGACAGGGTCCTACGAGCAGTACTTC.

The CDR3 here is CATSRDGGQGLKLFF. Written as DNA, the CDR3 is TGTGCCACCAGCAGAGATGGCGGACAGGGGCTAAAACTGTTTTTT. The gene calls are TRBV15 and TRBJ1-4, with 9 bases lining up with TRBD1. The CDR3 covers 15 residues. Germline V gives CDR1 LNHNV, CDR2 YYDKDF (reference sequence). The V and J ends lost 0 bases and 10 bases, in that order; junction bases with no gene match: 6.

The chain combines TRBV4-2 with TRBJ1-1; TRBD1 matches at 7 bases. V lost 6 bases and J lost 4; bases outside the gene matches: 8. The CDR3 is 14 residues long. The germline gives CDR1 LGHNA, CDR2 YNFKEQ. This CDR3 is CASRPLGGGTEAFF. CDR3 DNA: TGTGCCAGCAGGCCCCTAGGGGGCGGCACTGAAGCTTTCTTT.

This clone was observed once. CDR3 sequence: CASSQMVTDTQYF. In nucleotides, the CDR3 is TGTGCCAGCAGCCAGATGGTCACAGATACGCAGTATTTT. The chain couples TRBV14 to TRBJ2-3; no definite D call. Trimming cost V 3 bases and J 2 bases, with 6 bases left between them. The CDR3 loop spans 13 amino acids. The germline V gene encodes CDR1 SGHDN and CDR2 FVKESK.

The rearrangement links TRBV19 to TRBJ2-3; 8 bases map to TRBD1. The germline gives CDR1 LNHDA, CDR2 SQIVND (reference sequence). CDR3 size: 19 residues. V dropped 1 base and J dropped 3; count of bases not matched to a gene: 15. The CDR3: CASSIARGTGEGWTDTQYF. The CDR3 DNA follows: TGTGCCAGTAGTATAGCCCGGGGGACAGGTGAGGGCTGGACAGATACGCAGTATTTT.